Listed below are T cell receptor beta chains from one sample, sequenced in a study of blood T cell repertoires in COVID-19. Libraries were prepared by immunoSEQ multiplex PCR; TCRdb keeps only in-frame clonotypes and omits some of them. This sample yields more than 110,000 clones, of which around 80% are seen a single time; roughly 8.6% belongs to the top ten. Sequenced sample: peripheral blood. The receptors were gathered from a woman of 80 years or more in a cohort sampled during active or convalescent COVID-19. CDR3s include the opening cysteine and the closing phenylalanine or tryptophan. Fields, in order: V gene, CDR3 length, CDR3 protein.

TRBV4-1 14 CASSHRGRGGGYTF
TRBV30 12 CAWSWKGNEQYF
TRBV28 13 CATEGPREPGYTF
TRBV7-2 16 CASSLVARRNTGELFF
TRBV6-5 15 CASSKRGNRDSPLHF
TRBV6-1 16 CASSEAGQGPYQPQHF
TRBV6-4 15 CASRAGQGSNSPLHF
TRBV7-6 14 CASSLRGKNNEQFF
TRBV13 17 CASSFSRTGGAHNEQFF
TRBV6-5 15 CASRGQGERTGELFF
TRBV3-1/TRBV3-2 15 CASSPTGTSNSEQFF
TRBV28 16 CASSHPLAGGFNEQFF
TRBV19 16 CASSTGRTSGADTQYF
TRBV18 15 CASSSEQGWNTEAFF
TRBV5-1 17 CASSPLTGSAGANVLTF
TRBV5-1 16 CASSLAGLAGLSEQYF
TRBV11-3 13 CASSFSGGYGYTF
TRBV4-2 16 CASSRLTTGGGAEAFF
TRBV7-2 19 CASSLVGTPRLAGYNEQFF
TRBV11-3 18 CASSLDPCEDRVQETQYF
TRBV6-5 16 CASSYPTGVWGNTIYF
TRBV7-9 17 CASSPEAASLAGNTIYF
TRBV19 18 CASSIRGSGGAGTDTQYF
TRBV6-2/TRBV6-3 16 CASSSQRHSFTDTQYF